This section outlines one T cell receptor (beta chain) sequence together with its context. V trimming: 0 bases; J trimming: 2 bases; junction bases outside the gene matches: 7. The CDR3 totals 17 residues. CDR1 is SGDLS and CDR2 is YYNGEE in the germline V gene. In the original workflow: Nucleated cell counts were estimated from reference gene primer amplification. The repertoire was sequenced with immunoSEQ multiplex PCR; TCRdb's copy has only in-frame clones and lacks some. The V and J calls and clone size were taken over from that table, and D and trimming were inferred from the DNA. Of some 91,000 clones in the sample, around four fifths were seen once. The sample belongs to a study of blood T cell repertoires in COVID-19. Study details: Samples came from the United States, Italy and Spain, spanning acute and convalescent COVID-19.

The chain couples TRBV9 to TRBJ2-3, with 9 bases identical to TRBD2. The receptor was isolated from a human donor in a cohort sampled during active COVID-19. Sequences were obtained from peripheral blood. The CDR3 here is CASSVVSGLAFTDTQYF. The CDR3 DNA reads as TGTGCCAGCAGCGTAGTCTCCGGACTAGCGTTCACAGATACGCAGTATTTT.